Many counts were recorded for the clone carrying this T cell receptor beta chain. Attachment of unique molecular identifiers to individual cDNA molecules was performed in the library. TCRdb redid the calling of the RACE reads with MiXCR, one entry per CDR3 protein. The sample consists of tens of thousands of distinct CDR3 sequences, less than 6% of them appearing once. This entry belongs to a study of human T cells and chemical hapten exposure. CDR1 is SGHAT and CDR2 is FQNNGV in the germline V gene. CDR3 length: 17 amino acids. V lost 4 bases and J lost 4, with 22 bases in between. The sample's time point: healthy volunteer bleed at 6 weeks. Someone pulled total RNA out of unfractionated whole blood.

The gene calls are TRBV11-2 and TRBJ1-2, with D possibly matching TRBD1 (5 bases). This receptor was identified in a human donor in good health. Some clones in this sample may be carry-over from other donors' samples. Sequenced: whole blood. The chain's CDR3 is CASSSMMGVEGPYGYTF. For the CDR3, the DNA is TGTGCCAGCAGCTCAATGATGGGTGTCGAGGGGCCCTATGGCTACACCTTC.